Below are 30 T cell receptor beta chains sequenced from a single sample in a study of blood T cell repertoires in COVID-19. Method: immunoSEQ multiplex PCR; TCRdb's copy keeps in-frame clones and lacks some. The sample contains more than 300,000 clones, about 93% of which appear only once. The sample consisted of peripheral blood. The receptor source for this set is a woman between 18 and 29 years old who had recovered from COVID-19.

V is TRBV29-1 and J is TRBJ1-2, with D unresolved. This CDR3 is built from 13 residues. Germline assignment: CDR1 SQVTM and CDR2 ANQGSEA. V lost 3 bases to trimming and J lost 5 bases, with 13 bases between them. This chain's CDR3 is CSVETERSYGYTF. The CDR3 region has the DNA TGCAGCGTTGAGACCGAGAGGTCTTATGGCTACACCTTC.

The sample holds one count of this clone. This chain uses TRBV11-2 with TRBJ1-2; 9 bases are a match to TRBD1. With V trimmed by 5 bases and J by 5 bases, 15 bases remained unmatched. CDR1 and CDR2 (germline): SGHAT, FQNNGV. The CDR3 is made up of 17 amino acids. The CDR3 coding sequence is TGTGCCAGCAGCCCAAACCCCTCGGACAGGGGCATGTATGGCTACACCTTC. As protein: CASSPNPSDRGMYGYTF. The variable domain in full, with the rest retrieved from reference TRBV11-2 and TRBJ1-2, is EAGVAQSPRYKIIEKRQSVAFWCNPISGHATLYWYQQILGQGPKLLIQFQNNGVVDDSQLPKDRFSAERLKGVDSTLKIQPAKLEDSAVYLCASSPNPSDRGMYGYTFGSGTRLTVV.

The chain is built from TRBV15 and TRBJ1-3, with D maybe TRBD1 (6 bases). The ends were cut back, 0 bases at V and 0 bases at J, with 9 bases in the middle. The germline V gene has CDR1 LNHNV and CDR2 YYDKDF (reference sequence). The CDR3 loop spans 16 amino acids. The chain's CDR3 is CATSRDRGFSGNTIYF. CDR3 bases: TGTGCCACCAGCAGAGACAGGGGTTTCTCTGGAAACACCATATATTTT. Filled out from reference TRBV15 and TRBJ1-3, the complete variable domain reads DAMVIQNPRYQVTQFGKPVTLSCSQTLNHNVMYWYQQKSSQAPKLLFHYYDKDFNNEADTPDNFQSRRPNTSFCFLDIRSPGLGDTAMYLCATSRDRGFSGNTIYFGEGSWLTVV.

This chain connects TRBV7-2 to TRBJ2-1, with TRBD2 matching over 8 bases. Losses at the gene ends were 2 bases for V and 6 bases for J; bases not matched to a gene: 6. Germline values: CDR1 SGHTA, CDR2 FQGNSA. The CDR3 has 15 residues. In DNA, the CDR3 is TGTGCCAGCAGCTTACGCGGGAGGCATGCCAATGAGCAGTTCTTC. Protein: CASSLRGRHANEQFF.

The chain recombines TRBV12-3 or TRBV12-4 with TRBJ2-1; no clear D gene. V was cut by 6 bases and J by 6 bases, with 12 bases left in between. The CDR3 covers 13 residues. The CDR3 DNA sequence: TGTGCCAGCAGCCCCCCCTTTCCCAATGAGCAGTTCTTC. As protein: CASSPPFPNEQFF.

The V gene is TRBV29-1, the J gene TRBJ2-5; the D gene is possibly TRBD2 (6 bases). The CDR3 has 12 residues. Germline V gene sequence: CDR1 SQVTM, CDR2 ANQGSEA. V lost 7 bases to trimming and J lost 1 base, with 10 bases between them. The CDR3 here is CSARGSQETQYF. Here the CDR3 DNA reads TGCAGCGCCCGGGGGTCCCAAGAGACCCAGTACTTC. The whole variable domain, filled in from reference TRBV29-1 and TRBJ2-5, reads SAVISQKPSRDICQRGTSLTIQCQVDSQVTMMFWYRQQPGQSLTLIATANQGSEATYESGFVIDKFPISRPNLTFSTLTVSNMSPEDSSIYLCSARGSQETQYFGPGTRLLVL.

The chain joins TRBV4-1 to TRBJ1-4, with D hard to call. The CDR3 runs 13 residues. Per germline, CDR1 MGHRA and CDR2 YSYEKL. V lost 4 bases to trimming and J lost 6 bases, with 9 bases between them. CDR3 sequence: CASSPRRDEKLFF. The CDR3 nucleotides are TGCGCCAGCAGCCCGAGGAGAGATGAAAAACTGTTTTTT.

The rearrangement joins TRBV9 to TRBJ2-2; 9 positions match TRBD2. With V trimmed by 0 bases and J by 4 bases, 4 bases remained unmatched. Germline CDR1 is SGDLS and CDR2 is YYNGEE. The CDR3 runs to 16 residues. The chain's CDR3 is CASSVAAAGGTGELFF. In DNA, the CDR3 is TGTGCCAGCAGCGTAGCCGCAGCGGGAGGCACCGGGGAGCTGTTTTTT.

V is TRBV5-1 and J is TRBJ1-5; D may be TRBD1 (5 bases). Looked up from germline, CDR1 is SGHRS and CDR2 is YFSETQ. Trimming removed 0 bases at V and 2 bases at J, with 12 bases between. This CDR3 is 16 amino acids long. CDR3 residues: CASSLGGGQGNQPQHF. CDR3 in DNA: TGCGCCAGCAGCTTGGGCGGGGGTCAGGGCAATCAGCCCCAGCATTTT.

This clone was found once. J is TRBJ2-1 and V is TRBV5-4; D possibly corresponds to TRBD1 (5 bases). The CDR3 loop spans 16 amino acids. V lost 5 bases to trimming and J lost 0 bases, with 15 bases between them. The germline V gene has CDR1 SGHNT and CDR2 YYREEE (reference sequence). The CDR3 DNA reads TGTGCCAGCAGTTTGTTGGGGCGGAGCTCCTACAATGAGCAGTTCTTC. Amino acid sequence: CASSLLGRSSYNEQFF.

The chain recombines TRBV6-1 with TRBJ1-4; the match to TRBD1 covers 9 bases. Per germline, CDR1 MNHNS and CDR2 SASEGT. This CDR3 is built from 16 residues. V dropped 3 bases and J dropped 8; count of bases not matched to a gene: 10. CDR3 amino acids: CASSDFAGTGNEKLFF. The CDR3 nucleotides read TGTGCCAGCAGTGACTTTGCCGGGACAGGGAACGAAAAACTGTTTTTT.

V and J are TRBV4-1 and TRBJ1-2; 7 nucleotides match TRBD1. Germline CDR1 MGHRA, CDR2 YSYEKL. V trimming: 0 bases; J trimming: 8 bases; junction bases outside the gene matches: 9. The CDR3 is made up of 15 amino acids. Here the CDR3 DNA reads TGCGCCAGCAGCCAAGAAGGGAACAGGGGATCCGGCTACACCTTC. It specifies CASSQEGNRGSGYTF.

This chain links TRBV11-3 with TRBJ2-3; 15 positions match TRBD2. The CDR3 totals 17 residues. Germline-derived CDR1 and CDR2 are SGHNT and YENEEA. With V trimmed by 4 bases and J by 2 bases, 4 bases remained unmatched. In DNA, the CDR3 is TGTGCCAGCAGCTCCGGGACTAGCGGGAGGTACACAGATACGCAGTATTTT. Protein sequence: CASSSGTSGRYTDTQYF.

CDR3: CARGVLAINEQFF. CDR3 sequence (DNA): TGTGCCCGGGGGGTCCTAGCAATCAATGAGCAGTTCTTC. This sequence joins TRBV24-1 and TRBJ2-1; 7 nucleotides agree with TRBD2. CDR1 and CDR2 (germline): KGHDR, SFDVKD. V trimming: 12 bases; J trimming: 6 bases; junction bases outside the gene matches: 10. The CDR3 loop spans 13 amino acids.

The chain carries TRBV9 and TRBJ2-2; 10 nucleotides align to TRBD2. Germline V gene sequence: CDR1 SGDLS, CDR2 YYNGEE. The junction had 7 bases not matched to a gene; V was cut back by 0 bases and J by 2 bases. This CDR3 comprises 18 residues. CDR3 region: CASSVAPRTSGNTGELFF. The CDR3, as DNA: TGTGCCAGCAGCGTAGCCCCCCGGACTAGCGGTAACACCGGGGAGCTGTTTTTT.

The rearrangement joins TRBV3-1 (or the pseudogene TRBV3-2) to TRBJ1-2, with TRBD1 matching 7 bases. The CDR3 runs 14 residues. V lost 3 bases and J lost 4; bases outside the gene matches: 5. Germline V gene sequence: CDR1 LGHDT, CDR2 YNNKEL (reference sequence). The DNA for the CDR3 is TGTGCCAGCAGCCACTCACAGGGGCTCTATGGCTACACCTTC. Its protein is CASSHSQGLYGYTF.

The chain combines TRBV7-9 with TRBJ2-1, with 8 positions matching TRBD1. V lost 5 bases and J lost 10; bases outside the gene matches: 7. Germline assignment: CDR1 SEHNR and CDR2 FQNEAQ (reference sequence). CDR3 length: 13 residues. The CDR3 here is CASSPGDRFEQFF. The CDR3 DNA sequence: TGTGCCAGCAGCCCCGGGGACAGGTTCGAGCAGTTCTTC.

V usage is TRBV21-1 and J usage is TRBJ2-7; the table calls TRBD2, which could not be checked here. TRBV21-1 constitutes a pseudogene. CDR3 length: 18 residues. The CDR3 is CASSPGTSGRLSSYEQYV. For the CDR3, the DNA is TGTGCCAGCAGCCCCGGGACTAGCGGGAGGCTAAGCTCCTACGAGCAGTACGTC.

The chain couples TRBV21-1 to TRBJ2-7; the table assigns TRBD1, which was not confirmed against the DNA. TRBV21-1 is marked as a pseudogene. CDR3 length equals 18 residues. The CDR3 region has the DNA TGTGCCAGCAGCAACCCCCCAACCCCTGGACAGGTCTCCTACGAGCAGTACGTC. As protein: CASSNPPTPGQVSYEQYV.

This clone was observed a few times. The V call is TRBV9, the J call TRBJ1-5; D might be TRBD1 (6 bases). The CDR3 runs 14 residues. V lost 6 bases and J lost 7, with 17 bases in between. CDR1 SGDLS and CDR2 YYNGEE come from the germline V gene. In DNA form, the CDR3 reads TGTGCCAGCACTAGGGGGTCCTCAGGCCAGCCCCAGCATTTT. Residues: CASTRGSSGQPQHF. The whole variable domain, filled in from reference TRBV9 and TRBJ1-5, reads DSGVTQTPKHLITATGQRVTLRCSPRSGDLSVYWYQQSLDQGLQFLIQYYNGEERAKGNILERFSAQQFPDLHSELNLSSLELGDSALYFCASTRGSSGQPQHFGDGTRLSIL.

The chain combines TRBV6-2 or TRBV6-3 with TRBJ2-3; D possibly corresponds to TRBD2 (5 bases). Germline lookup yields CDR1 MNHEY and CDR2 SVGEGT. V shed 5 bases and J shed 8 bases, with 11 bases lying between them. CDR3 length: 12 residues. CDR3 DNA: TGTGCCAGCAGTCGATCGGAGGTTACGCAGTATTTT. It translates to CASSRSEVTQYF.

The rearrangement uses TRBV5-1 and TRBJ2-7; TRBD2 aligns across 10 bases. Germline loops: CDR1 SGHRS, CDR2 YFSETQ. The CDR3 runs 16 residues. V shed 7 bases and J 2 bases; nucleotides not matched to a gene: 12. The CDR3: CASPHPGLAHAYEQYV. The CDR3 DNA sequence: TGCGCCAGCCCCCATCCGGGACTAGCGCATGCCTACGAGCAGTACGTC.

This clone was observed once. V usage is TRBV7-9 and J usage is TRBJ1-1; perhaps TRBD1 as D (5 bases). Trimming removed 2 bases at V and 4 bases at J, with 14 bases between. This CDR3 is 15 amino acids long. Germline-derived CDR1 and CDR2 are SEHNR and FQNEAQ (reference sequence). CDR3 loop: CASSLTPGKGTEAFF. For the CDR3, the DNA is TGTGCCAGCAGCTTAACCCCAGGGAAGGGCACTGAAGCTTTCTTT.

This chain's CDR3 is CASSSEGGYTF. Here the CDR3 DNA reads TGTGCCAGCAGTTCCGAGGGCGGCTACACCTTC. This chain links TRBV27 with TRBJ1-2; D is unclear. CDR3 length equals 11 residues. CDR1 MNHEY and CDR2 SMNVEV come from the germline V gene (reference sequence). Deletions cut 4 bases from V and 8 bases from J, with 8 bases between.

The chain is built from TRBV5-6 and TRBJ1-1; 9 bases fit TRBD1. V dropped 3 bases and J dropped 0; count of bases not matched to a gene: 9. The germline V gene has CDR1 SGHDT and CDR2 YYEEEE. The CDR3 covers 17 residues. CDR3: CASSWTPGQGVNTEAFF. CDR3 in DNA: TGTGCCAGCAGCTGGACACCGGGACAGGGAGTGAACACTGAAGCTTTCTTT. Looking up the rest from reference TRBV5-6 and TRBJ1-1 gives the full variable domain: DAGVTQSPTHLIKTRGQQVTLRCSPKSGHDTVSWYQQALGQGPQFIFQYYEEEERQRGNFPDRFSGHQFPNYSSELNVNALLLGDSALYLCASSWTPGQGVNTEAFFGQGTRLTVV.

This chain uses TRBV19 with TRBJ1-2, with 9 bases aligning to TRBD1. The V and J ends lost 5 bases and 4 bases, in that order; junction bases with no gene match: 11. The CDR3 runs to 16 residues. Germline values: CDR1 LNHDA, CDR2 SQIVND (reference sequence). This CDR3 is CASSSWTGANSYGYTF. The DNA of the CDR3 is TGTGCCAGTAGTTCCTGGACAGGGGCAAACTCCTATGGCTACACCTTC.

The rearrangement uses TRBV23-1 and TRBJ2-7, with D hard to call. TRBV23-1 is flagged as an ORF with uncertain function. V was cut by 0 bases and J by 3 bases, with 12 bases left in between. The CDR3 is made up of 15 amino acids. CDR3 DNA sequence: TGCGCCAGCAGTCAATCATCCGGGTCAGTCTACGAGCAGTACGTC. Its protein is CASSQSSGSVYEQYV.

The V call is TRBV4-3, the J call TRBJ2-2, with D possibly being TRBD2 (6 bases). Trimming stripped 0 bases from V and 2 bases from J, with 13 bases between. Germline lookup yields CDR1 LGHNA and CDR2 YSLEER. CDR3 length: 17 residues. The DNA for the CDR3 is TGCGCCAGCAGCCAAGAAGGAGGGTTTGGTAACACCGGGGAGCTGTTTTTT. It specifies CASSQEGGFGNTGELFF.

This clone was picked up one time. One end of the junction fails to match germline, which may point to a read error. J is TRBJ1-2 and V is TRBV9; weak D call: TRBD1 (5 bases). The germline V gene encodes CDR1 SGDLS and CDR2 YYNGEE. The CDR3 has 9 residues. CDR3 sequence reads: CASSVDGGF. The CDR3, as DNA: TGTGCCAGCAGCGTAGACGGGGGCTTC.

The chain links TRBV20-1 to TRBJ2-3; a weak D match, TRBD2 (5 bases). The CDR3 is 15 amino acids. Germline V gene sequence: CDR1 DFQATT, CDR2 SNEGSKA (reference sequence). V lost 3 bases to trimming and J lost 0 bases, with 13 bases between them. The CDR3 region has the DNA TGCAGTGCTAGTAAGGAACGGGAAAGCACAGATACGCAGTATTTT. It yields the protein CSASKERESTDTQYF.